This TCR beta chain is from a study of glioma-infiltrating T cells. Findings and caveats of the study: CDR3 overlap between tissue and blood was very small.

A note on this clonotype: As yet, its antigen is unknown.

Trimming at V came to 8 bases and at J to 8 bases, leaving 7 bases not matched to a gene. Germline CDR1 and CDR2: SGHTA and FQGTGA. The CDR3 runs 13 residues. Using RNA template, CDR3s of TCR alpha and beta were amplified with iRepertoire arm-PCR. TCRdb re-called the multiplex PCR reads with MiXCR, one entry per CDR3 protein. The sample lists some 130,000 distinct CDR3 sequences, around 23% seen once, with roughly a quarter in the top ten. The clonotype was recovered from a human donor with low-grade glioma or glioblastoma, undergoing nonglioma brain surgery, or in good health (not recorded which). Source material: glioma tissue, nonneoplastic brain tissue, or PBMCs (not recorded which). The chain couples TRBV7-3 to TRBJ2-4; the match to TRBD1 covers 9 bases. This chain's CDR3 is CASGADRGDIQYF. The CDR3 nucleotides are TGTGCCAGCGGGGCGGACAGGGGAGACATTCAGTACTTC.